The 31 T cell receptor beta chains given below trace back to one sample, sequenced in a study of cytomegalovirus exposure and HLA in healthy donors. PCR primers comprised 60 Vbeta and 13 Jbeta primers. Some clones are missing from TCRdb's copy, which holds only in-frame ones; the method was immunoSEQ multiplex PCR. The sample contains about 160,000 clones, 65% to 80% of which appear only once. Sample: PBMCs. The receptors derive from a female donor in good health and CMV-seronegative.

The chain is built from TRBV10-3 and TRBJ2-3; the D is unclear. Germline CDR1 reads ENHRY; CDR2 reads SYGVKD. Trimming shortened V by 6 bases and J by 5 bases, and 12 bases separated the two germline ends. There are 13 residues in the CDR3. The CDR3 nucleotides read TGTGCCATCAGGAGAGCCATAAAAGATACGCAGTATTTT. Translating it yields CAIRRAIKDTQYF.

Only a few counts were recorded for this clone. The chain couples TRBV6-4 to TRBJ2-5; TRBD2 aligns across 7 bases. The CDR3 is made up of 18 amino acids. With 2 bases clipped from V and 2 bases from J, the junction kept 14 bases outside the gene matches. The germline V gene encodes CDR1 MRHNA and CDR2 SNTAGT. CDR3 sequence (DNA): TGTGCCAGCAGTGACCCACCCGGACTAGTTCGGCCACAAGAGACCCAGTACTTC. Amino acids: CASSDPPGLVRPQETQYF.

V gene TRBV7-2 combines with J gene TRBJ1-2; D is perhaps TRBD1 (5 bases). This CDR3 is 13 amino acids long. Germline V gene sequence: CDR1 SGHTA, CDR2 FQGNSA. Trimming pared 2 bases from V and 3 bases from J, leaving 7 bases between. The CDR3 bases are TGTGCCAGCAGCTTAAGGGGCTACTATGGCTACACCTTC. It translates to CASSLRGYYGYTF. Supplemented by reference TRBV7-2 and TRBJ1-2, the full variable domain reads GAGVSQSPSNKVTEKGKDVELRCDPISGHTALYWYRQSLGQGLEFLIYFQGNSAPDKSGLPSDRFSAERTGGSVSTLTIQRTQQEDSAVYLCASSLRGYYGYTFGSGTRLTVV.

V gene TRBV29-1 combines with J gene TRBJ2-2; 7 bases align to TRBD1. The CDR3 is made up of 14 amino acids. The V segment lost 5 bases and the J segment 3 bases; nucleotides outside the gene matches: 6. The germline V gene encodes CDR1 SQVTM and CDR2 ANQGSEA. This CDR3 reads CSVSDRLDTGELFF. DNA for the CDR3: TGCAGCGTTTCGGACAGGCTAGACACCGGGGAGCTGTTTTTT.

The genes are TRBV5-4 and TRBJ1-2, with TRBD1 identical over 9 bases. This CDR3 has 14 residues. V shed 2 bases and J 4 bases; nucleotides not matched to a gene: 3. The V gene's germline CDR1 is SGHNT and CDR2 YYREEE (reference sequence). The CDR3 nucleotides are TGTGCCAGCAGCTTTGTACAGGGGGCCTATGGCTACACCTTC. This translates into CASSFVQGAYGYTF.

The rearrangement uses TRBV5-6 and TRBJ2-3, with TRBD1 matching 10 bases. Trimming cost V 4 bases and J 2 bases; bases outside gene matches: 4. The CDR3 covers 15 residues. Germline V gene lookup returns CDR1 SGHDT and CDR2 YYEEEE. CDR3: CASSPGTGDTDTQYF. The CDR3 DNA sequence: TGTGCCAGCAGCCCCGGGACAGGGGACACAGATACGCAGTATTTT.

This chain links TRBV7-3 with TRBJ2-3, with TRBD2 matching 9 bases. Germline V gives CDR1 SGHTA, CDR2 FQGTGA. This CDR3 has 18 amino acids. V gave up 2 bases and J gave up 6 bases; unmatched junction bases: 15. The CDR3 loop is CASSLVIAGAENTDTQYF. CDR3 DNA: TGTGCCAGCAGCTTAGTAATAGCGGGGGCGGAAAACACGGATACGCAGTATTTT.

The J gene is TRBJ2-7, the V gene TRBV6-5; no clear D. With 2 bases removed from V and 3 bases from J, the gap between germline ends came to 8 bases. The CDR3 is 13 amino acids. CDR1 is MNHEY and CDR2 is SVGAGI in the germline V gene. Here the CDR3 reads CASSYQGGYEQYF. The CDR3 coding sequence is TGTGCCAGCAGTTACCAAGGCGGCTACGAGCAGTACTTC.

Note on this clone: The sample has other DNA sequences that encode this CDR3 too. The chain combines TRBV6-1 with TRBJ1-5; no clear D gene. Deletions cut 1 base from V and 7 bases from J, with 14 bases between. The CDR3 has 15 residues. Germline V gene lookup returns CDR1 MNHNS and CDR2 SASEGT. The CDR3 region has the DNA TGTGCCAGCAGTGAAGGTGGTGGTTCCGGGCAGCCCCAGCATTTT. It yields the protein CASSEGGGSGQPQHF.

J is TRBJ2-1 and V is TRBV5-1, with D perhaps matching TRBD1 (6 bases). The CDR3 runs 12 residues. Trimming removed 5 bases at V and 9 bases at J, with 12 bases between. In germline, CDR1 is SGHRS, CDR2 YFSETQ. The CDR3 nucleotides read TGCGCCAGCAGTATACAGGGTCCTGAGCAGTTCTTC. Its protein product is CASSIQGPEQFF. Supplemented by reference TRBV5-1 and TRBJ2-1, the full variable domain reads KAGVTQTPRYLIKTRGQQVTLSCSPISGHRSVSWYQQTPGQGLQFLFEYFSETQRNKGNFPGRFSGRQFSNSRSEMNVSTLELGDSALYLCASSIQGPEQFFGPGTRLTVL.

The V gene is TRBV25-1, the J gene TRBJ2-1; tentative D call: TRBD1 (5 bases). The CDR3 runs 15 residues. V gave up 7 bases and J gave up 1 base, with 14 bases separating them. Germline CDR1 and CDR2: MGHDK and SYGVNS. Here the CDR3 DNA reads TGTGCCAGCATTCTTCCAGGGAAATCCTACAATGAGCAGTTCTTC. Protein: CASILPGKSYNEQFF. The variable domain in full, with the rest retrieved from reference TRBV25-1 and TRBJ2-1, is EADIYQTPRYLVIGTGKKITLECSQTMGHDKMYWYQQDPGMELHLIHYSYGVNSTEKGDLSSESTVSRIRTEHFPLTLESARPSHTSQYLCASILPGKSYNEQFFGPGTRLTVL.

The V and J genes are TRBV11-2 and TRBJ2-5, with TRBD2 matching over 9 bases. The CDR3 is 14 residues long. V dropped 5 bases and J dropped 5; count of bases not matched to a gene: 6. CDR1 and CDR2 from the germline V gene are SGHAT and FQNNGV. The DNA of the CDR3 is TGTGCCAGCAGCGCCGGGACTAGCTCGGAGACCCAGTACTTC. It codes for CASSAGTSSETQYF.

V usage is TRBV6-1 and J usage is TRBJ2-3; 7 positions match TRBD1. The CDR3 consists of 13 residues. Looked up from germline, CDR1 is MNHNS and CDR2 is SASEGT. The ends lost 8 bases at V and 5 bases at J; junction bases unmatched: 7. This CDR3 is CASYDRAKDTQYF. Written as DNA, the CDR3 is TGTGCCAGCTACGACAGGGCAAAAGATACGCAGTATTTT.

The chain is built from TRBV11-3 and TRBJ2-1; 7 bases map to TRBD2. Trimming removed 1 base from V and 8 bases from J; junction bases left unmatched: 2. CDR3 length: 13 residues. CDR1 is SGHNT and CDR2 is YENEEA in the germline V gene. CDR3 in DNA: TGTGCCAGCAGCTTAGCGGGAGGCCATGAGCAGTTCTTC. It translates to CASSLAGGHEQFF.

This clone was seen more than once but under ten times. The chain uses TRBV5-4 and TRBJ2-3, with 9 bases that match TRBD2. V lost 1 base and J lost 3; bases outside the gene matches: 9. Germline V gene lookup returns CDR1 SGHNT and CDR2 YYREEE (reference sequence). The CDR3 is 17 residues long. CDR3 in amino acids: CASSLKVLGLATDTQYF. The CDR3 DNA reads TGTGCCAGCAGCTTGAAGGTGCTGGGACTAGCTACAGATACGCAGTATTTT.

The gene calls are TRBV5-1 and TRBJ2-3, with TRBD2 identical over 11 bases. This CDR3 is 15 amino acids long. Germline V gene lookup returns CDR1 SGHRS and CDR2 YFSETQ. The V segment lost 0 bases and the J segment 6 bases; nucleotides outside the gene matches: 3. The CDR3 sequence: CASSLGGTSGDTQYF. Here the CDR3 DNA reads TGCGCCAGCAGCTTGGGGGGGACTAGCGGCGATACGCAGTATTTT.

The rearrangement links TRBV6-5 to TRBJ1-2; TRBD1 agrees at 8 bases. Germline values: CDR1 MNHEY, CDR2 SVGAGI. V trimming: 5 bases; J trimming: 8 bases; junction bases outside the gene matches: 10. The CDR3 loop spans 14 amino acids. The CDR3 DNA follows: TGTGCCAGCAGTGCTCAGGGGGCTGAAGGCGGCTACACCTTC. It yields the protein CASSAQGAEGGYTF.

This clone was found a few times. The chain joins TRBV15 to TRBJ1-3; TRBD1 might be the D (6 bases). From germline, CDR1 is LNHNV and CDR2 YYDKDF (reference sequence). Trimming cost V 0 bases and J 2 bases, with 14 bases left between them. CDR3 size: 17 residues. CDR3 nucleotides: TGTGCCACCAGCAGAGATCTAGGGGGGGGGACTGGAAACACCATATATTTT. Its protein is CATSRDLGGGTGNTIYF.

This chain joins TRBV23-1 and TRBJ2-5; D is possibly TRBD1 (5 bases). TRBV23-1 is an ORF for which the function is uncertain. This CDR3 contains 20 residues. Deletions cut 3 bases from V and 4 bases from J, with 30 bases between. The CDR3 region is CASSHRGSSDSHLKRETQYF. CDR3 nucleotide sequence: TGCGCCAGCAGTCATAGGGGCTCCAGCGACAGTCACCTCAAGAGAGAGACCCAGTACTTC.

This clone was counted between two and nine times. At one end the junction does not follow the germline gene, possibly because of a read error. The rearrangement uses TRBV20-1 and TRBJ2-5; no clear D. The CDR3 loop spans 11 amino acids. The germline gives CDR1 DFQATT, CDR2 SNEGSKA (reference sequence). The CDR3 DNA reads TGCAGTGCTGGAGAGAGGGAGACCCAGTACTTC. This sequence encodes CSAGERETQYF.

This clone has just a few counts. This sample also contains other DNA sequences that code for the same CDR3. The chain uses TRBV11-2 and TRBJ1-2; TRBD1 agrees at 8 bases. CDR3 length: 16 residues. Germline CDR1 is SGHAT and CDR2 is FQNNGV. The V segment lost 4 bases and the J segment 4 bases; nucleotides outside the gene matches: 11. The CDR3 region is CASSSTYGQGAYGYTF. The CDR3 DNA follows: TGTGCCAGCAGCTCCACGTATGGGCAGGGGGCCTATGGCTACACCTTC.

The rearrangement links TRBV7-6 to TRBJ2-1; 10 positions agree with TRBD2. Germline V gives CDR1 SGHVS, CDR2 FNYEAQ. With V trimmed by 1 base and J by 6 bases, 6 bases remained unmatched. This CDR3 spans 16 amino acids. The CDR3 DNA reads as TGTGCCAGCAGCTTAGATCAGGGACTAGCGTCCAATGAGCAGTTCTTC. As protein: CASSLDQGLASNEQFF.

The chain links TRBV7-3 to TRBJ2-1, with 10 bases that match TRBD2. With V trimmed by 4 bases and J by 9 bases, 6 bases remained unmatched. The CDR3 consists of 14 residues. CDR1 and CDR2 (germline): SGHTA, FQGTGA. The CDR3 loop is CASSSPAGGVEQFF. The CDR3 DNA is TGTGCCAGCAGCTCCCCAGCGGGAGGGGTTGAGCAGTTCTTC.

This sequence joins TRBV7-3 and TRBJ1-3; 12 bases fit TRBD1. This CDR3 comprises 17 residues. The germline V gene encodes CDR1 SGHTA and CDR2 FQGTGA. V trimming: 5 bases; J trimming: 4 bases; junction bases outside the gene matches: 9. The CDR3 loop reads CASSRRDRGLGGNTIYF. As DNA, the CDR3 is TGTGCCAGCAGCCGCCGGGACAGGGGGCTCGGAGGAAACACCATATATTTT. Full variable domain (outside the CDR3, taken from reference TRBV7-3 and TRBJ1-3): GAGVSQTPSNKVTEKGKYVELRCDPISGHTALYWYRQSLGQGPEFLIYFQGTGAADDSGLPNDRFFAVRPEGSVSTLKIQRTERGDSAVYLCASSRRDRGLGGNTIYFGEGSWLTVV.

Only a few counts were recorded for this clone. This chain connects TRBV5-1 to TRBJ1-2; 7 bases line up with TRBD1. Losses at the gene ends were 4 bases for V and 7 bases for J; bases not matched to a gene: 10. Germline values: CDR1 SGHRS, CDR2 YFSETQ. The CDR3 length is 14 residues. The CDR3 bases are TGCGCCAGCAGCGAAAGACAGGGAATCGGTGGCTACACCTTC. Encoded protein: CASSERQGIGGYTF.

The V gene is TRBV30, the J gene TRBJ1-5, with a possible D match to TRBD1 (5 bases). Germline CDR1 is GTSNPN and CDR2 is SVGIG (reference sequence). The V and J ends lost 1 base and 3 bases respectively, with 7 bases between them. The CDR3 is 13 residues long. In DNA, the CDR3 is TGTGCCTGGAGTGCAGGGCTCAATCAGCCCCAGCATTTT. This sequence encodes CAWSAGLNQPQHF.

CDR3 sequence reads: CAWSGISNTEAFF. Here the CDR3 DNA reads TGTGCCTGGTCGGGGATATCCAACACTGAAGCTTTCTTT. This chain connects TRBV30 to TRBJ1-1; D unclear. V dropped 5 bases and J dropped 2 bases, with 12 bases sitting between them. In germline, CDR1 is GTSNPN, CDR2 SVGIG (reference sequence). This CDR3 spans 13 amino acids.

As to this clone: One end of the junction varies from germline; a read error may be responsible. The V gene is TRBV7-9, the J gene TRBJ2-1, with D perhaps given as TRBD1 or TRBD2 (6 bases each). Germline CDR1 SEHNR, CDR2 FQNEAQ (reference sequence). The CDR3 loop spans 16 amino acids. The chain's CDR3 is CSSREAYRASYNEQFF. In nucleotides, the CDR3 is TGTTCCAGCAGGGAGGCGTACAGGGCGTCCTACAATGAGCAGTTCTTC. The full variable domain, with the rest looked up from reference TRBV7-9 and TRBJ2-1, is DTGVSQNPRHKITKRGQNVTFRCDPISEHNRLYWYRQTLGQGPEFLTYFQNEAQLEKSRLLSDRFSAERPKGSFSTLEIQRTEQGDSAMYLCSSREAYRASYNEQFFGPGTRLTVL.

Only a few counts were recorded for this clone. The rearrangement joins TRBV18 to TRBJ2-1, with a tentative D call TRBD2 (6 bases). The ends were cut back, 3 bases at V and 2 bases at J, with 8 bases in the middle. The CDR3 sequence is 14 residues long. Germline V CDR1 and CDR2: KGHSH, LQKENI. CDR3: CASSPGGTYNEQFF. The CDR3 DNA reads TGTGCCAGCTCACCGGGCGGGACCTACAATGAGCAGTTCTTC.

This clone was seen only once. One end of the junction is discordant with germline, which a read error may explain. The rearrangement joins TRBV6-1 to TRBJ2-7, with 8 bases that match TRBD1. Germline V gene data show CDR1 as MNHNS and CDR2 as SASEGT. The CDR3 is made up of 11 amino acids. In DNA form, the CDR3 reads TGTGCCAGCAGTGAAGGACAGGGGCGCCACTTC. Its translation is CASSEGQGRHF.

The chain uses TRBV6-5 and TRBJ1-2; D is unclear. Deletions cut 5 bases from V and 7 bases from J, with 14 bases between. This CDR3 comprises 13 residues. Germline-derived CDR1 and CDR2 are MNHEY and SVGAGI. The CDR3 is CASSADVRGGYTF. CDR3 nucleotide sequence: TGTGCCAGCAGTGCCGACGTTCGCGGTGGCTACACCTTC.